The rows below give T cell receptor beta chains drawn from one sample of a study of blood T cell repertoires in COVID-19. Profiling relied on immunoSEQ multiplex PCR, and the TCRdb table lists in-frame clones only, not all of them. Among roughly 170,000 clones listed, over 75% were seen once. The sequenced material came from peripheral blood. The receptors here all came from a woman in her seventies with acute or convalescent COVID-19. Both conserved end residues are trimmed from each CDR3. The order of the fields is CDR3 protein, J gene, V gene.

cdr3_aa: ASSQGGQGFTEAF
j_call: TRBJ1-1
v_call: TRBV3-1/TRBV3-2

cdr3_aa: ASRQGDNSPLH
j_call: TRBJ1-6
v_call: TRBV6-1

cdr3_aa: ASSQDLVLAGRINEQF
j_call: TRBJ2-1
v_call: TRBV3-1/TRBV3-2

cdr3_aa: ASSLTRALVYGYT
j_call: TRBJ1-2
v_call: TRBV5-6

cdr3_aa: ASSARQGSSYEQY
j_call: TRBJ2-7
v_call: TRBV19

cdr3_aa: ASSFLNEQF
j_call: TRBJ2-1
v_call: TRBV11-2

cdr3_aa: ASSLQLGNTIY
j_call: TRBJ1-3
v_call: TRBV12-3/TRBV12-4

cdr3_aa: ASSLDHSLAETQY
j_call: TRBJ2-5
v_call: TRBV7-2

cdr3_aa: ASSSTGSPYTGELF
j_call: TRBJ2-2
v_call: TRBV7-6

cdr3_aa: ASSPSVTTGATNEKLF
j_call: TRBJ1-4
v_call: TRBV18

cdr3_aa: ASSVLGTGDTQY
j_call: TRBJ2-3
v_call: TRBV9

cdr3_aa: ASSLALGYEQY
j_call: TRBJ2-7
v_call: TRBV27

cdr3_aa: ASSKTGSNYGYT
j_call: TRBJ1-2
v_call: TRBV7-2

cdr3_aa: ASSLDPYNEQF
j_call: TRBJ2-1
v_call: TRBV11-3

cdr3_aa: SVTFAGAYEQY
j_call: TRBJ2-7
v_call: TRBV29-1

cdr3_aa: ASSRGSQETQY
j_call: TRBJ2-5
v_call: TRBV4-1

cdr3_aa: ASSLGLRDRYSGANVLT
j_call: TRBJ2-6
v_call: TRBV19

cdr3_aa: ASSFSQGVNEKLF
j_call: TRBJ1-4
v_call: TRBV2

cdr3_aa: AITPGEGLYGYT
j_call: TRBJ1-2
v_call: TRBV10-3

cdr3_aa: ATSRVLAGGEQY
j_call: TRBJ2-7
v_call: TRBV15

cdr3_aa: ASSVEVGDEQY
j_call: TRBJ2-7
v_call: TRBV9

cdr3_aa: ASSRQGGRNTGELF
j_call: TRBJ2-2
v_call: TRBV14

cdr3_aa: ASGPPGANTGELF
j_call: TRBJ2-2
v_call: TRBV12-5

cdr3_aa: ASSIGGGFQETQY
j_call: TRBJ2-5
v_call: TRBV19

cdr3_aa: ASSLPGLAGVDTQY
j_call: TRBJ2-3
v_call: TRBV28

cdr3_aa: ASSSVSRGRGEETQY
j_call: TRBJ2-5
v_call: TRBV2

cdr3_aa: ASSALSGLGTGELF
j_call: TRBJ2-2
v_call: TRBV9

cdr3_aa: ASSDRLANYNEQF
j_call: TRBJ2-1
v_call: TRBV10-1

cdr3_aa: ASSGAGGNGNTIY
j_call: TRBJ1-3
v_call: TRBV9

cdr3_aa: ASSKRASFDEQY
j_call: TRBJ2-7
v_call: TRBV7-9

cdr3_aa: ASSQSLQGYNEQY
j_call: TRBJ2-7
v_call: TRBV7-2

cdr3_aa: ASAAGAGEKLF
j_call: TRBJ1-4
v_call: TRBV5-1

cdr3_aa: ASRSSPGTNEQF
j_call: TRBJ2-1
v_call: TRBV7-2

cdr3_aa: ASSPSGTFDRGTGELF
j_call: TRBJ2-2
v_call: TRBV5-1

cdr3_aa: ASSPRQLSGANVLT
j_call: TRBJ2-6
v_call: TRBV18

cdr3_aa: ASSHRQAIGTEAF
j_call: TRBJ1-1
v_call: TRBV7-8

cdr3_aa: ASSEWAGTSSYEQY
j_call: TRBJ2-7
v_call: TRBV2

cdr3_aa: ASSLLAGTGELF
j_call: TRBJ2-2
v_call: TRBV7-3

cdr3_aa: ASRDLLGDYGYT
j_call: TRBJ1-2
v_call: TRBV2

cdr3_aa: ASSLNSLDIQY
j_call: TRBJ2-4
v_call: TRBV11-3

cdr3_aa: ASSEQLAVSYEQY
j_call: TRBJ2-7
v_call: TRBV2

cdr3_aa: ASRREGGYT
j_call: TRBJ1-2
v_call: TRBV2

cdr3_aa: ASSWQRSVANNEQF
j_call: TRBJ2-1
v_call: TRBV7-2